This is a list of T cell receptor beta chains from one sample in a study of T cell responses to AZD1222 COVID-19 vaccine. Assay used: immunoSEQ multiplex PCR; TCRdb lists only in-frame clones, some missing. The sample holds approximately 94,000 clones; around 89% are singletons and the top ten take around 1.8%. The source material was peripheral blood, sampled on day 0 of AZD1222 vaccination. These TCRs come from an adult in good health. Both conserved end residues are part of each CDR3. A D gene is named only where the DNA matches it firmly. Clone size appears in some rows only: once, few, many, or a class for an expanded clone.

J gene | clone size | D gene | V gene | CDR3 protein | CDR3 DNA
TRBJ1-5 | NA | NA | TRBV7-2 | CASSFPSQPQHF | TGTGCCAGCAGCTTCCCGAGTCAGCCCCAGCATTTT
TRBJ2-7 | NA | NA | TRBV27 | CASSLGQTYEQYF | TGTGCCAGCAGTTTAGGACAAACGTACGAGCAGTACTTC
TRBJ2-7 | NA | TRBD2 | TRBV4-3 | CASSQEPLFAGGGKSYEQYF | TGCGCCAGCAGCCAAGAACCCCTTTTCGCCGGGGGGGGTAAGTCCTACGAGCAGTACTTC
TRBJ2-6 | NA | TRBD2 | TRBV5-1 | CASSLAGTSGSGANVLTF | TGCGCCAGCAGCTTGGCCGGGACTAGCGGCTCTGGGGCCAACGTCCTGACTTTC
TRBJ2-3 | NA | TRBD1 | TRBV9 | CASSARTGGLLDTQYF | TGTGCCAGCAGCGCCCGGACAGGGGGTTTGTTAGATACGCAGTATTTT
TRBJ2-3 | NA | NA | TRBV14 | CASSFFDTQYF | TGTGCCAGCAGCTTTTTTGATACGCAGTATTTT
TRBJ2-1 | NA | NA | TRBV15 | CATSTPYFLNEQFF | TGTGCCACCAGCACTCCCTATTTTCTCAATGAGCAGTTCTTC
TRBJ2-5 | NA | TRBD2 | TRBV2 | CASSEGTAGVETQYF | TGTGCCAGCAGTGAAGGAACAGCGGGAGTTGAGACCCAGTACTTC
TRBJ2-1 | NA | NA | TRBV28 | CASSLRGHNEQFF | TGTGCCAGCAGTTTAAGGGGACACAATGAGCAGTTCTTC
TRBJ2-7 | NA | NA | TRBV27 | CASSSATIPYEQYF | TGTGCCAGTTCTAGCGCCACAATACCCTACGAGCAGTACTTC
TRBJ2-1 | NA | TRBD1 | TRBV30 | CAWSVQGAGEQFF | TGTGCCTGGAGTGTACAGGGGGCGGGTGAGCAGTTCTTC
TRBJ1-6 | once | NA | TRBV4-3 | CASSQDSGRDSPLHF | TGCGCCAGCAGCCAAGACTCGGGGAGGGATTCACCCCTCCACTTT
TRBJ2-7 | NA | TRBD2 | TRBV2 | CAHQEVAGAYEQYF | TGTGCCCACCAAGAGGTAGCGGGAGCCTACGAGCAGTACTTC
TRBJ2-2 | NA | NA | TRBV9 | CASSVVNGELFF | TGTGCCAGCAGCGTAGTGAACGGGGAGCTGTTTTTT
TRBJ2-1 | NA | TRBD2 | TRBV2 | CASSHIAGPYNEQFF | TGTGCCAGCAGCCACATAGCGGGACCCTACAATGAGCAGTTCTTC
TRBJ2-7 | NA | NA | TRBV6-1 | CASSEGPGSLYEQYF | TGTGCCAGCAGTGAAGGTCCAGGGTCGTTGTACGAGCAGTACTTC
TRBJ2-5 | once | NA | TRBV7-2 | CASSLKSGTAETQYF | TGTGCCAGCAGCCTAAAATCAGGGACCGCAGAGACCCAGTACTTC
TRBJ1-1 | NA | NA | TRBV15 | CATSRPKGNRRTFF | TGTGCCACCAGCAGACCAAAAGGAAACAGGAGAACTTTCTTT
TRBJ2-7 | NA | TRBD2 | TRBV6-2/TRBV6-3 | CASSLSGDPTHEQYF | TGTGCCAGCAGCCTAAGCGGGGACCCTACCCACGAGCAGTACTTC
TRBJ2-2 | NA | NA | TRBV7-6 | CASTRGGTGELFF | TGTGCCAGTACGCGGGGAGGCACCGGGGAGCTGTTTTTT
TRBJ1-3 | NA | NA | TRBV5-6 | CASSSRGRRNTIYF | TGTGCCAGCAGCTCCCGGGGAAGGCGGAACACCATATATTTT
TRBJ2-1 | NA | NA | TRBV28 | CASSRTPSSYNEQFF | TGTGCCAGCAGCAGGACGCCGAGCTCCTACAATGAGCAGTTCTTC
TRBJ2-2 | NA | TRBD2 | TRBV27 | CASSPSGMYTGELFF | TGTGCCAGCAGTCCTAGCGGGATGTACACCGGGGAGCTGTTTTTT
TRBJ2-7 | NA | TRBD1 | TRBV7-6 | CASSQWTGSSYEQYF | TGTGCCAGCAGCCAATGGACAGGGTCTTCGTACGAGCAGTACTTC
TRBJ1-1 | once | NA | TRBV18 | CASSLVTDLGTEAFF | TGTGCCAGCTCACTCGTAACGGACCTCGGGACTGAAGCTTTCTTT
TRBJ1-2 | NA | NA | TRBV4-3 | CASSQGGGPVSYGYTF | TGCGCCAGCAGCCAAGGCGGGGGGCCCGTATCCTATGGCTACACCTTC
TRBJ2-1 | few | NA | TRBV7-2 | CASTRTIGPGNEQFF | TGTGCCAGCACTCGAACTATAGGGCCGGGCAATGAGCAGTTCTTC
TRBJ2-7 | NA | NA | TRBV7-6 | CASSPIPGAIYYEQYF | TGTGCCAGCAGCCCAATCCCCGGGGCCATTTACTACGAGCAGTACTTC
TRBJ2-2 | NA | NA | TRBV4-1 | CASSQGSRAGELFF | TGCGCCAGCAGCCAAGGTAGTCGTGCCGGGGAGCTGTTTTTT
TRBJ2-3 | few | TRBD1 | TRBV6-4 | CASSEGGSHTDTQYF | TGTGCCAGCAGTGAAGGGGGCAGCCACACAGATACGCAGTATTTT
TRBJ2-4 | NA | TRBD1 | TRBV9 | CASSPRQDRAARNIQYF | TGTGCCAGCAGCCCCCGTCAGGACAGGGCGGCGAGAAACATTCAGTACTTC
TRBJ2-2 | once | TRBD2 | TRBV7-8 | CASGVGLAGGGTGELFF | TGTGCCAGCGGAGTGGGACTAGCGGGAGGAGGGACCGGGGAGCTGTTTTTT
TRBJ1-5 | NA | TRBD1 | TRBV3-1/TRBV3-2 | CASSQELYRGSQPQHF | TGTGCCAGCAGCCAAGAGCTCTACAGGGGCAGTCAGCCCCAGCATTTT